The next 3 T cell receptor beta chains were all read from a single sample in a study of Ad26.COV2.S vaccination and SARS-CoV-2 variants. Treatment in this sample: 15 to 20 received Ad26.COV2.S at low or high dose, single or two shots; several received placebo; per-sample allocation not given. The samples were gathered on day 63 after the first injection of vaccine or placebo. TCRdb keeps only in-frame clones here, not all; method: immunoSEQ multiplex PCR. The sample consists of 500,000 or so clones, around 88% of them appearing once. The sequencing used peripheral blood, collected in a trial of Ad26.COV2.S vaccine versus placebo. Every receptor here comes from a person between 18 and 65 years old who received the Ad26.COV2.S COVID-19 vaccine or a placebo.

This clone was counted a single time. The chain links TRBV28 to TRBJ2-1; D not resolved. The V gene's germline CDR1 is MDHEN and CDR2 SYDVKM. This CDR3 has 12 residues. V lost 4 bases, J lost 7 bases, and 8 bases lay in between. CDR3 DNA sequence: TGTGCCAGCAGTTATACCCCAAATGAGCAGTTCTTC. Its translation: CASSYTPNEQFF.

V usage is TRBV19 and J usage is TRBJ1-1, with TRBD1 as a possible D gene (6 bases). CDR1 is LNHDA, CDR2 SQIVND, per germline (reference sequence). V was shortened by 3 bases and J by 5 bases, with 10 bases between the two germline ends. The CDR3 contains 13 residues. Here the CDR3 reads CASSMGARTEAFF. In nucleotides, the CDR3 is TGTGCCAGTAGTATGGGGGCACGGACTGAAGCTTTCTTT.

V gene TRBV30 combines with J gene TRBJ1-2; D not certain. V was shortened by 6 bases and J by 4 bases, with 9 bases between the two germline ends. Germline V CDR1 and CDR2: GTSNPN, SVGIG (reference sequence). The CDR3 length is 11 residues. CDR3 sequence (DNA): TGTGCCTGCGAGGTGGGCTATGGCTACACCTTC. It codes for CACEVGYGYTF.